This record looks at one T cell receptor (beta chain) sequence and its context. Produced via immunoSEQ multiplex PCR; TCRdb's table is partial and in-frame only. This sample has 400,000 to 450,000 clones, with roughly 90% found just once. The germline V gene encodes CDR1 GTSNPN and CDR2 SVGIG (reference sequence). The CDR3 covers 14 residues. Trimming took off 3 bases at V and 0 bases at J, with 11 bases between the two ends. The sample belongs to a study of control samples from healthy donors and cancer patients. The chain joins TRBV30 to TRBJ1-1, with D hard to call. The TCR sequence derives from a man in his forties with head and neck cancer. Sequencing was performed on PBMCs. CDR3 DNA: TGTGCCTGGAGGAAGAACCACATGAACACTGAAGCTTTCTTT. Translated, it gives CAWRKNHMNTEAFF.